This record looks at one T cell receptor (beta chain) sequence and its context. Germline CDR1 reads MNHEY; CDR2 reads SVGAGI. Trimming shortened V by 7 bases and J by 8 bases, and 14 bases separated the two germline ends. This CDR3 region has 12 residues. The sample belongs to a study of blood T cell repertoires in COVID-19. Assay used: immunoSEQ multiplex PCR; TCRdb lists only in-frame clones, some missing. This sample has under 250,000 clones, with approximately 85% found just once. The rearrangement joins TRBV6-5 to TRBJ1-2; the D gene is possibly TRBD1 (5 bases). The specimen sequenced was PBMCs or T cells enriched from blood (not recorded which). The TCR originated in a woman aged 50 to 65 with acute COVID-19. Written as DNA, the CDR3 is TGTGCCAGCACTAACCCCGGGGGAGGCTACACCTTC. This translates into CASTNPGGGYTF.